These T cell receptor beta chains were read from a single sample in a study of shared clonotypes between healthy human individuals. Clones were sequenced by immunoSEQ multiplex PCR, and TCRdb holds only the in-frame ones, with some missing. The table has more than 450,000 clones, around 74% seen once. The material sequenced was PBMCs. All receptors come from a woman aged 40 to 55 in good health. Some clones in this sample may be carry-over from other donors' samples. Both conserved end residues are part of each CDR3. Each record gives: clone size, D gene, V gene, J gene, CDR3 protein, CDR3 DNA. A D gene is named only where the DNA matches it firmly. Size values are once, few and many counts, or a class for expanded clones, and some rows have none.

.	TRBD1	TRBV9	TRBJ2-5	CASTGTGGPSETQYF	TGTGCCAGCACTGGGACAGGGGGTCCCTCAGAGACCCAGTACTTC
.	.	TRBV6-5	TRBJ1-5	CASRDSRSNQPQHF	TGTGCCAGCAGGGACAGCCGTAGCAATCAGCCCCAGCATTTT
.	.	TRBV27	TRBJ2-2	CASSPGLAANTGELFF	TGTGCCAGCAGTCCGGGCCTAGCTGCGAACACCGGGGAGCTGTTTTTT
once	.	TRBV7-2	TRBJ2-7	CASSLEGPNSYEQYF	TGTGCCAGCAGCTTAGAGGGACCAAACTCCTACGAGCAGTACTTC
.	.	TRBV7-2	TRBJ2-3	CASSSPLADTQYF	TGTGCCAGCAGCTCACCCTTAGCTGATACGCAGTATTTT
.	.	TRBV2	TRBJ2-3	CASSEKGHSNTQYF	TGTGCCAGCAGTGAAAAGGGACACTCGAATACGCAGTATTTT
few	TRBD2	TRBV11-2	TRBJ2-1	CASHLAGGRLVEQFF	TGTGCCAGTCATCTAGCGGGAGGGCGGTTGGTTGAGCAGTTCTTC
.	.	TRBV28	TRBJ1-1	CATSLGGVVMNTEAFF	TGTGCCACCTCTCTGGGGGGGGTGGTCATGAACACTGAAGCTTTCTTT
.	.	TRBV2	TRBJ2-5	CASTYPETQYF	TGTGCCAGCACTTATCCGGAGACCCAGTACTTC
.	.	TRBV27	TRBJ2-1	CASSSGPQPPNEQFF	TGTGCCAGCAGTTCCGGGCCCCAACCTCCCAATGAGCAGTTCTTC
.	.	TRBV6-4	TRBJ2-6	CASSDQSPGSGANVLTF	TGTGCCAGCAGTGACCAGTCACCGGGGTCTGGGGCCAACGTCCTGACTTTC
.	.	TRBV19	TRBJ1-5	CASGTRPPQHF	TGTGCCAGTGGTACCCGGCCACCCCAGCATTTT
.	TRBD1	TRBV18	TRBJ1-4	CASSPYEGQGGKLFF	TGTGCCAGCTCACCGTATGAGGGACAGGGAGGAAAACTGTTTTTT
once	TRBD1	TRBV19	TRBJ2-3	CASRDLRTGVVGTQYF	TGTGCCAGTAGAGATTTAAGGACAGGGGTTGTAGGTACGCAGTATTTT